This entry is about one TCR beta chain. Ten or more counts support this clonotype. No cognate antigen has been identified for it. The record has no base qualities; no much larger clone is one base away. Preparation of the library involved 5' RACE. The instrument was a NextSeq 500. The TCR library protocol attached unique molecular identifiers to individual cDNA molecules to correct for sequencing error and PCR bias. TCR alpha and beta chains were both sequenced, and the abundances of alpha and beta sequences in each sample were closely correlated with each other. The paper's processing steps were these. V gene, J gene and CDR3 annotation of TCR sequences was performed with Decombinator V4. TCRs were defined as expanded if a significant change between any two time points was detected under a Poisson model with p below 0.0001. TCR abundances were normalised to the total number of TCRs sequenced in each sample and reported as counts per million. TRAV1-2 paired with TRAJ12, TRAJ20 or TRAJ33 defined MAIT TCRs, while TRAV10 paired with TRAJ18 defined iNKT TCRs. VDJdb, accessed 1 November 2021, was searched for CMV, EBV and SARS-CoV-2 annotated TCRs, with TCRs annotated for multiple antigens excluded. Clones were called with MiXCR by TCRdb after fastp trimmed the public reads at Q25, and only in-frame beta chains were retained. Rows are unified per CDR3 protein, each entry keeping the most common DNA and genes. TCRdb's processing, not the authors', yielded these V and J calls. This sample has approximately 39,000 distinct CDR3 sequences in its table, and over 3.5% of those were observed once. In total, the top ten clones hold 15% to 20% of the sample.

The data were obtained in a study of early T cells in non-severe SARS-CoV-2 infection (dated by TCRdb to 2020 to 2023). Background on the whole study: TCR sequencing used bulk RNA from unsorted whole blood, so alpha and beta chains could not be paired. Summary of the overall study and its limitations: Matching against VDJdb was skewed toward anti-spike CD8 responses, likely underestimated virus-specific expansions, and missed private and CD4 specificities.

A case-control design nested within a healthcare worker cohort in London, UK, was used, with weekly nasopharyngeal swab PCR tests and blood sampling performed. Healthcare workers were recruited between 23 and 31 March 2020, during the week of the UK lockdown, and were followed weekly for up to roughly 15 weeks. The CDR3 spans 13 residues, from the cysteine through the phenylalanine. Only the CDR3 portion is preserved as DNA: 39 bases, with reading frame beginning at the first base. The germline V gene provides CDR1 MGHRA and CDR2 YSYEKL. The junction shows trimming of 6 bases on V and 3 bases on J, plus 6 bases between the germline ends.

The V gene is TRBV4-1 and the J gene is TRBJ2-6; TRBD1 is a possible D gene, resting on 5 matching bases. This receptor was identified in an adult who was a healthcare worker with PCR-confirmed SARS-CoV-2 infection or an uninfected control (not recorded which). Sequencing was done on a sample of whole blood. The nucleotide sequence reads TGCGCCAGCAGGACAGTTGGGGCCAACGTCCTGACTTTC. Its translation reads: CASRTVGANVLTF.